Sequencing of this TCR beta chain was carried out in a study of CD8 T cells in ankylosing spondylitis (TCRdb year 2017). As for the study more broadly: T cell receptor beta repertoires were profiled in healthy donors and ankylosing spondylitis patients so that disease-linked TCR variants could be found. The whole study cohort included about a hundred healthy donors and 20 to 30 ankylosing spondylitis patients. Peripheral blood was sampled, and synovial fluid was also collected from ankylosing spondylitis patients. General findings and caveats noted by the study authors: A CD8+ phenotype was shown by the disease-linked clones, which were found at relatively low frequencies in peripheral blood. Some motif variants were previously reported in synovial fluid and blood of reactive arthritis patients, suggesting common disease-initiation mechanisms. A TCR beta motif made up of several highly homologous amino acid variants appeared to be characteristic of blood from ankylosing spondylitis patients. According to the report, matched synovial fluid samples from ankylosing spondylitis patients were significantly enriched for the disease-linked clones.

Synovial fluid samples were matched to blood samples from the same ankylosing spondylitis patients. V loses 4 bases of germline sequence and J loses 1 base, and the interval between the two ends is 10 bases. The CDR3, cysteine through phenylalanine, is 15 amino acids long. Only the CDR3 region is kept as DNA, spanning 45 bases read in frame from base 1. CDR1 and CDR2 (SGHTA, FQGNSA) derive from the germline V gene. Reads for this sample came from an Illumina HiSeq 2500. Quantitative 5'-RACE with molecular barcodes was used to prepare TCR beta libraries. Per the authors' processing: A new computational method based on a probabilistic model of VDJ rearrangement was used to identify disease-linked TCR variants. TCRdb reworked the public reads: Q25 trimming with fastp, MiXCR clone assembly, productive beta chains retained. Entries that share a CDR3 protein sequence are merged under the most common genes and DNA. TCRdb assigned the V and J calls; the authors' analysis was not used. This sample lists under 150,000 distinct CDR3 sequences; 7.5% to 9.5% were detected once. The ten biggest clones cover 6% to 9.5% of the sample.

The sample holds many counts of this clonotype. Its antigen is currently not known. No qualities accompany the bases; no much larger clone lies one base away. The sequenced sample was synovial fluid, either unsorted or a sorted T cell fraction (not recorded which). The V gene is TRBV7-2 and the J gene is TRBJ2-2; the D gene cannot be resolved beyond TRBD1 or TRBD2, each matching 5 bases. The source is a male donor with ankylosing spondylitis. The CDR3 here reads CASSWDPRNTGELFF. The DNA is TGTGCCAGCAGCTGGGACCCCCGGAACACCGGGGAGCTGTTTTTT.